Below, 21 T cell receptor beta chains from the same sample are listed, as sequenced in a study of T cells after yellow fever vaccination. TCRdb re-derived calls from the 5' RACE reads in MiXCR, one entry per CDR3 protein. The sample lists approximately 300,000 distinct CDR3 sequences, 6.8% seen once, with 18% in the top ten. The source was PBMCs, collected approximately 40 days after the first yellow fever vaccination. The receptors were sampled from a young man who received the YFV17D yellow fever vaccine.

In nucleotides, the CDR3 is TGTGCCAGCGGCCCCAGGTTCCTCTGCTACAATGAGCAGTTCTTC. Protein: CASGPRFLCYNEQFF. The chain recombines TRBV19 with TRBJ2-1; D is ambiguous. Germline CDR1 reads LNHDA; CDR2 reads SQIVND (reference sequence). There are 15 residues in the CDR3. The V end was cut by 9 bases, the J end by 3 bases, with 18 bases between.

This clonotype has only a few counts. The chain recombines TRBV5-1 with TRBJ2-2, with D uncertain. V shed 1 base and J shed 0 bases, with 7 bases lying between them. Germline V CDR1 and CDR2: SGHRS, YFSETQ. CDR3 length equals 15 residues. DNA of the CDR3: TGCGCCAGCAGCTTGCAGGAGCCGAACACCGGGGAGCTGTTTTTT. Protein: CASSLQEPNTGELFF.

V is TRBV4-1 and J is TRBJ2-6; D uncertain. Trimming removed 0 bases at V and 3 bases at J, with 12 bases between. Germline CDR1 MGHRA, CDR2 YSYEKL. CDR3 length equals 17 residues. The CDR3 DNA sequence: TGCGCCAGCAGCCAAGATCCCCCATCGGGTGGGGCCAACGTCCTGACTTTC. Protein product: CASSQDPPSGGANVLTF.

The chain is built from TRBV5-1 and TRBJ2-7; no clear D. The CDR3 runs to 14 residues. The V end lost 4 bases, the J end lost 4 bases, and 15 bases lay between the germline ends. Germline V CDR1 and CDR2: SGHRS, YFSETQ. The chain's CDR3 is CASSARSPLYEQYV. Written as DNA, the CDR3 is TGCGCCAGCAGCGCAAGGAGTCCCCTTTACGAGCAGTACGTC.

In this sample, this clonotype turned up many times. The chain couples TRBV7-2 to TRBJ1-2; maybe TRBD1 (5 bases). With 5 bases removed from V and 3 bases from J, the gap between germline ends came to 10 bases. The CDR3 consists of 13 residues. The germline V gene has CDR1 SGHTA and CDR2 FQGNSA. The CDR3 DNA follows: TGTGCCAGCAGCGTAGACAGTGACTATGGCTACACCTTC. It is translated as CASSVDSDYGYTF.

This clonotype was picked up many times. This chain joins TRBV5-1 and TRBJ1-4, with D unclear. Germline-derived CDR1 and CDR2 are SGHRS and YFSETQ. The V end lost 7 bases, the J end lost 4 bases, and 14 bases lay between the germline ends. The CDR3 runs to 14 residues. The DNA of the CDR3 is TGCGCCAGCGGTGAGGGCCTCGGTAATGAAAAACTGTTTTTT. It encodes CASGEGLGNEKLFF.

The chain combines TRBV25-1 with TRBJ2-7; D is perhaps TRBD1 (6 bases). This CDR3 comprises 14 residues. Germline V CDR1 and CDR2: MGHDK, SYGVNS. Trimming left V 3 bases short and J 1 base short, with 10 bases between. The DNA of the CDR3 is TGTGCCAGCAGTGATGGGACAATTTCCTACGAGCAGTACTTC. Its translation: CASSDGTISYEQYF.

This rearrangement joins TRBV7-3 to TRBJ2-5, with a weak D call TRBD1 (6 bases). Looked up from germline, CDR1 is SGHTA and CDR2 is FQGTGA. Trimming cost V 5 bases and J 5 bases, with 12 bases left between them. The CDR3 has 13 residues. CDR3 sequence: CASSRTVEETQYF. DNA of the CDR3: TGTGCCAGCAGCCGGACAGTCGAGGAGACCCAGTACTTC.

In its sample, this clonotype was seen a few times. The chain couples TRBV11-2 to TRBJ2-7, with D perhaps being TRBD1 or TRBD2 (6 bases each). The ends were cut back, 2 bases at V and 0 bases at J, with 20 bases in the middle. The CDR3 totals 18 residues. Germline-derived CDR1 and CDR2 are SGHAT and FQNNGV. CDR3 sequence (DNA): TGTGCCAGCAGCTTAAAATCGTTCGGGGGCCGGGGCTCCTACGAGCAGTACGTC. This sequence encodes CASSLKSFGGRGSYEQYV.

The chain joins TRBV7-9 to TRBJ1-5; D is ambiguous. The CDR3 is 17 residues long. V was trimmed by 3 bases and J by 3 bases, leaving 18 bases between them. The V gene's germline CDR1 is SEHNR and CDR2 FQNEAQ (reference sequence). The CDR3 is CASSFPPASENNQPQHF. Written as DNA, the CDR3 is TGTGCCAGCAGCTTCCCCCCCGCATCGGAAAACAATCAGCCCCAGCATTTT.

The table lists this clonotype with many counts. The V and J genes are TRBV11-2 and TRBJ2-5, with a tentative D call TRBD1 (5 bases). The CDR3 loop spans 18 amino acids. Germline V gene data show CDR1 as SGHAT and CDR2 as FQNNGV. V lost 5 bases to trimming and J lost 0 bases, with 22 bases between them. The CDR3 region has the DNA TGTGCCAGCAGCCCTCACGCTCAGGGTAATTGGTACCAAGAGACCCAGTACTTC. As protein: CASSPHAQGNWYQETQYF. The complete variable domain, with remaining parts taken from reference TRBV11-2 and TRBJ2-5, reads EAGVAQSPRYKIIEKRQSVAFWCNPISGHATLYWYQQILGQGPKLLIQFQNNGVVDDSQLPKDRFSAERLKGVDSTLKIQPAKLEDSAVYLCASSPHAQGNWYQETQYFGPGTRLLVL.

The gene calls are TRBV27 and TRBJ2-7; 15 bases fit TRBD2. Germline assignment: CDR1 MNHEY and CDR2 SMNVEV (reference sequence). The trim removed 8 bases at V and 2 bases at J, leaving 13 bases unmatched. This CDR3 is built from 18 residues. CDR3 loop: CASGRRPGLAGGPYEQYF. The CDR3 nucleotides are TGTGCCAGCGGGCGGCGGCCGGGACTAGCGGGGGGCCCCTACGAGCAGTACTTC.

This clonotype was observed a handful of times. CDR3 DNA sequence: TGCGCCAGCAGCTTGGCCAGAGCGGGGCTGGACGAGCAGTACTTC. It codes for CASSLARAGLDEQYF. V is TRBV5-1 and J is TRBJ2-7; TRBD2 aligns across 7 bases. Losses at the gene ends were 0 bases for V and 5 bases for J; bases not matched to a gene: 8. Germline V CDR1 and CDR2: SGHRS, YFSETQ. The length of the CDR3 is 15 residues.

This clonotype came up many times. The chain joins TRBV3-1 to TRBJ1-1, with D uncertain. The germline V gene has CDR1 LGHDT and CDR2 YNNKEL (reference sequence). V lost 1 base to trimming and J lost 1 base, with 4 bases between them. This CDR3 has 13 residues. CDR3 bases: TGTGCCAGCAGCCAAGGGGGGAACACTGAAGCTTTCTTT. It translates to CASSQGGNTEAFF.

This clonotype turned up a few times. This rearrangement joins TRBV4-2 to TRBJ2-5, with D maybe TRBD2 (5 bases). The germline V gene encodes CDR1 LGHNA and CDR2 YNFKEQ. The V end lost 0 bases, the J end lost 4 bases, and 12 bases lay between the germline ends. CDR3 length: 15 residues. The CDR3 DNA reads as TGTGCCAGCAGCCAAGAGTACAGAGAGGGAGAGACCCAGTACTTC. This sequence encodes CASSQEYREGETQYF.

This clonotype was picked up a small number of times. V and J are TRBV20-1 and TRBJ2-3, with 7 bases identical to TRBD1. Germline CDR1 DFQATT, CDR2 SNEGSKA (reference sequence). J was trimmed by 7 bases and V by 8 bases; bases with no gene match: 15. The CDR3 contains 14 residues. CDR3 in DNA: TGCAGTCCTGCACAAGGGGGCGACAGGAATACGCAGTATTTT. Protein sequence: CSPAQGGDRNTQYF.

The rearrangement uses TRBV4-1 and TRBJ2-3; 9 nucleotides line up with TRBD2. Germline CDR1 MGHRA, CDR2 YSYEKL. Germline trimming cut 1 base from V and 2 bases from J; bases unmatched to any gene: 10. This CDR3 has 18 residues. DNA for the CDR3: TGCGCCAGCAGCCAAGTGATGCCGGCGGGGGGGTACACAGATACGCAGTATTTT. As protein: CASSQVMPAGGYTDTQYF.

This clonotype was picked up many times. The chain combines TRBV28 with TRBJ2-7; the match to TRBD2 covers 9 bases. Germline CDR1 and CDR2: MDHEN and SYDVKM. The V segment lost 3 bases and the J segment 4 bases; nucleotides outside the gene matches: 7. The CDR3 spans 15 residues. The CDR3 nucleotides read TGTGCCAGCAGTTTCGCTCTAGCGGGACTATACGAGCAGTACGTC. This translates into CASSFALAGLYEQYV.

This CDR3 reads CASSYLREPHRGYGYTF. The CDR3, as DNA: TGTGCCAGCAGCTACCTCCGGGAACCTCATAGGGGCTATGGCTACACCTTC. This sequence joins TRBV5-6 and TRBJ1-2, with D perhaps matching TRBD1 (5 bases). Per germline, CDR1 SGHDT and CDR2 YYEEEE. Trimming left V 3 bases short and J 4 bases short, with 22 bases between. The CDR3 is made up of 17 amino acids.

This chain uses TRBV30 with TRBJ2-7; tentatively, D is TRBD1 (6 bases). Deletions cut 0 bases from V and 6 bases from J, with 15 bases between. CDR1 and CDR2 (germline): GTSNPN, SVGIG (reference sequence). The CDR3 sequence is 14 residues long. The CDR3 DNA reads TGTGCCTGGAGTGTAGGTCGGACAGTGGGCGAGCAGTACTTC. Protein: CAWSVGRTVGEQYF.

There are a few counts of this clonotype. This CDR3 is CASSGGQGTEAFF. The CDR3 bases are TGTGCCAGCAGCGGGGGACAGGGAACTGAAGCTTTCTTT. The V and J genes are TRBV9 and TRBJ1-1; 9 nucleotides match TRBD1. V lost 3 bases and J lost 5; bases outside the gene matches: 2. The CDR3 totals 13 residues. Germline-derived CDR1 and CDR2 are SGDLS and YYNGEE.